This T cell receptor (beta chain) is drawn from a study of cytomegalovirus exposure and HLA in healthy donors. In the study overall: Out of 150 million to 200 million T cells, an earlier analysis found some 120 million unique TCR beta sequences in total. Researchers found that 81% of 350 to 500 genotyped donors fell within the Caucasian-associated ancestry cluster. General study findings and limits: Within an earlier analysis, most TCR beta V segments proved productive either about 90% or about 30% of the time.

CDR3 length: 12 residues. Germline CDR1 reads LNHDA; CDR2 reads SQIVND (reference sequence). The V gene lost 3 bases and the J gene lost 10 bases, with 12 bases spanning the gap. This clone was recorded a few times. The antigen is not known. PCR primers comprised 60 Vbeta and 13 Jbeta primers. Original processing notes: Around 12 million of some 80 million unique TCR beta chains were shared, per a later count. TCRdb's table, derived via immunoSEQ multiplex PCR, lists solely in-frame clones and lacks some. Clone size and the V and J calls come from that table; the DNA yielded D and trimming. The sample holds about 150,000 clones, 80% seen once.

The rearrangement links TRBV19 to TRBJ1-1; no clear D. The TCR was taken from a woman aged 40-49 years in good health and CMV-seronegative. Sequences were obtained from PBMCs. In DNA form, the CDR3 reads TGTGCCAGTAGTATCCGAGGAGAGGGAGCTTTCTTT. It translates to CASSIRGEGAFF.